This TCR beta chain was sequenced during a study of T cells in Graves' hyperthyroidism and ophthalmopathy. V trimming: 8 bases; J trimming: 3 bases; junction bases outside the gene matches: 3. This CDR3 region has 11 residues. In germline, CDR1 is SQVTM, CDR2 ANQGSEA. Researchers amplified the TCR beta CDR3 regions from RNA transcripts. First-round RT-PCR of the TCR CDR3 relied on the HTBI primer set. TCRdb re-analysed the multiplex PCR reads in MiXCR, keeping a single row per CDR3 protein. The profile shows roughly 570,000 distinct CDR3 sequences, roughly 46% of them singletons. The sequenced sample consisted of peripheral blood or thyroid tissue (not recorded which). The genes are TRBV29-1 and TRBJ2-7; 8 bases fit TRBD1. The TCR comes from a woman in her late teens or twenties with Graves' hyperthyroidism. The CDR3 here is CSLGQGYEQYF. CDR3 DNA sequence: TGCAGCTTAGGACAGGGCTACGAGCAGTACTTC.